This TCR beta chain is drawn from a study of T cell clonotyping in hematopoietic cell transplantation. This CDR3 has 15 residues. Per germline, CDR1 MNHNS and CDR2 SASEGT. Deletions cut 0 bases from V and 1 base from J, with 9 bases between. Method: immunoSEQ multiplex PCR; TCRdb's copy keeps in-frame clones and lacks some. The sample yields approximately 20,000 clones, 86% seen once. Time point denoted: recipient sample about 28 days before transplant, after cytoreduction. The sample here was peripheral blood mononuclear cells, taken before stem cell transplant. V and J are TRBV6-1 and TRBJ1-2; D gene ambiguous. The clonotype was recovered from a man aged 45-65 years with acute myeloid leukemia. Some clones in this sample may be carry-over from other donors' samples. CDR3: CASSEAPSFNYGYTF. DNA for the CDR3: TGTGCCAGCAGTGAAGCGCCCAGCTTTAACTATGGCTACACCTTC.